This T cell receptor (beta chain) was identified in a study of T cell responses to AZD1222 COVID-19 vaccine. Whole-study results and caveats: Two AZD1222 doses significantly raised spike-specific TCR breadth and depth over controls. Most donors were white British and more were female, and clonal diversity was possibly underestimated. Only five to seven AZD1222 recipients were seropositive at baseline. Spike-spanning, vaccine-associated CD4 TCRs were dominant at 160-218 and 743-854.

As regards this clone: Its antigen is as yet unknown.

TCRdb keeps only in-frame clones here, not all; method: immunoSEQ multiplex PCR. The data contain approximately 130,000 clones, under 95% of them seen just once; the ten biggest clones take up approximately 3.1%. The sample in question was peripheral blood, obtained on day 0 of AZD1222 vaccination. The sequence was obtained from an adult in good health.

CDR3 in DNA: TGCGCCAGCAGCCTAGGAGGGGCTGGGGGAAAAGCTTTCTTT. Residues: CASSLGGAGGKAFF. This chain joins TRBV5-1 and TRBJ1-1; D perhaps matches TRBD1 (5 bases). Per the germline V gene, CDR1 is SGHRS and CDR2 is YFSETQ. This CDR3 has 14 amino acids. Trimming pared 4 bases from V and 9 bases from J, leaving 19 bases between.